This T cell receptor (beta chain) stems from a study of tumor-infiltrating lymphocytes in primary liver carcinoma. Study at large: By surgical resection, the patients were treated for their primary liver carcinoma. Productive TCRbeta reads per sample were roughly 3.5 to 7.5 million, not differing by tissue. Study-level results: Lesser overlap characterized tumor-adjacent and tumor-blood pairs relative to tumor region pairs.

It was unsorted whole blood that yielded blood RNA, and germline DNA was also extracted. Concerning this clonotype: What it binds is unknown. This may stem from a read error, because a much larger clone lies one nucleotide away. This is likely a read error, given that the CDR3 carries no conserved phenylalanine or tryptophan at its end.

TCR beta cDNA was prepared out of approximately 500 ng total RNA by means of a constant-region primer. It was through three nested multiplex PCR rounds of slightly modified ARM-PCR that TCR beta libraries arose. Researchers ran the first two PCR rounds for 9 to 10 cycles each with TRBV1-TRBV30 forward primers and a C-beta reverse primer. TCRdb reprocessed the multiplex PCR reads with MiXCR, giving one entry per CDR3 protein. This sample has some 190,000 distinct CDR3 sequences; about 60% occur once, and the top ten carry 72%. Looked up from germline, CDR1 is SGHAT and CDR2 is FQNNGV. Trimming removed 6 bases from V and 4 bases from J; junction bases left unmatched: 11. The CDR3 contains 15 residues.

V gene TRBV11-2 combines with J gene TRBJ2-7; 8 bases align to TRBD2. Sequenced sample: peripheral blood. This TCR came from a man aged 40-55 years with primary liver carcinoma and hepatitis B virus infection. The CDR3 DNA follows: TGTGCCAGCAGGTCTACTAGCGGAAGTTCATACGAGCAGTACTCC. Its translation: CASRSTSGSSYEQYS.